Below, one T cell receptor (beta chain) is given with its context. As yet, its antigen is unknown. Measured with immunoSEQ multiplex PCR; TCRdb has only the in-frame clones, and not every one. Found here are approximately 54,000 clones, 75% to 90% of them singletons; the top ten hold approximately 5.6%. This specimen belongs to a study of T cells in localized non-small cell lung cancer. Study-level points and caveats: Sequencing, confined to only one tumor region, leaves heterogeneity possible. Uninvolved adjacent lung had higher T cell clonality than tumor and all other tissues.

V lost 8 bases and J 2 bases, leaving 6 bases between the germline ends. CDR1 is MNHEY, CDR2 SVGAGI, per germline. This CDR3 contains 11 residues. This chain connects TRBV6-5 to TRBJ1-1; D not resolved. This TCR was sampled from a woman aged 40-70 years with stage I lung adenocarcinoma. Sequencing used peripheral blood, obtained before any cancer treatment. The CDR3 nucleotides are TGTGCCAGCCAGGCCAACACTGAAGCTTTCTTT. The encoded protein is CASQANTEAFF.